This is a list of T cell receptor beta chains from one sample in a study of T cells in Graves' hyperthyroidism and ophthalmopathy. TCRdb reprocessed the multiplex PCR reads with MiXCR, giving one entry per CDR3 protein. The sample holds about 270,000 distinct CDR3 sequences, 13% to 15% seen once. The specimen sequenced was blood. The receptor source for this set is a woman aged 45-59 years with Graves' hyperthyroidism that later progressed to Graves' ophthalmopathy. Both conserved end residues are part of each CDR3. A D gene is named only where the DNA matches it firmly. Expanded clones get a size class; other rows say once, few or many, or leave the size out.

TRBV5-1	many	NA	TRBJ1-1	CASSVGPDTEAFF	TGCGCCAGCAGCGTGGGGCCTGACACTGAAGCTTTCTTT
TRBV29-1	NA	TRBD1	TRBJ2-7	CSATGTGAEQYF	TGCAGCGCTACCGGGACAGGGGCCGAGCAGTACTTC
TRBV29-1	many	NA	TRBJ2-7	CSVDPGMGEQYF	TGCAGCGTTGACCCGGGGATGGGCGAGCAGTACTTC
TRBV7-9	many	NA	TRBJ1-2	CASSLLGRYYGYTF	TGTGCCAGCAGCTTACTAGGACGGTACTATGGCTACACCTTC
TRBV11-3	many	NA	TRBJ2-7	CASSMTGYEQYF	TGTGCCAGCAGCATGACAGGCTACGAGCAGTACTTC
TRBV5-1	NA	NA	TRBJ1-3	CASSLGSGPYSGNTIYF	TGCGCCAGCAGCTTGGGTTCAGGTCCCTACTCTGGAAACACCATATATTTT
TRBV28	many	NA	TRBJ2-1	CASSSVLNEQFF	TGTGCCAGCAGTTCCGTACTCAATGAGCAGTTCTTC
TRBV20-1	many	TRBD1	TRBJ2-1	CNAKEDRASNEQFF	TGCAATGCTAAAGAGGACAGGGCGAGCAATGAGCAGTTCTTC
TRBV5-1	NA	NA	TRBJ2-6	CASIERGDTGANVLTF	TGCGCCAGCATTGAGAGGGGAGATACTGGGGCCAACGTCCTGACTTTC
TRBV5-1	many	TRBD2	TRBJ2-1	CASSLVGSGGYNEQFF	TGCGCCAGCAGCTTGGTAGGTAGCGGGGGCTACAATGAGCAGTTCTTC
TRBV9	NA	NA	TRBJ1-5	CASSGEGGDWVDQPQHF	TGTGCCAGCAGCGGGGAGGGGGGCGACTGGGTTGATCAGCCCCAGCATTTT
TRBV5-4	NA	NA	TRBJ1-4	CASSLAQGGEKLFF	TGTGCCAGCAGCTTAGCCCAGGGAGGAGAAAAACTGTTTTTT
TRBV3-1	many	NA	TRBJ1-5	CASSQGQHSNQPQHF	TGTGCCAGCAGCCAAGGACAGCATAGCAATCAGCCCCAGCATTTT
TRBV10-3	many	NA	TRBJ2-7	CAISGLSSNEQYF	TGTGCCATCAGTGGACTCTCCAGTAACGAGCAGTACTTC
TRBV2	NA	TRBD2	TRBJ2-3	CASRQTSGISTDTQYF	TGTGCCAGCAGGCAGACTAGCGGGATTAGCACAGATACGCAGTATTTT
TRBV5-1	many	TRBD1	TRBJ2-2	CASSPPGQGDTGELFF	TGCGCCAGCAGCCCGCCGGGGCAGGGGGACACCGGGGAGCTGTTTTTT
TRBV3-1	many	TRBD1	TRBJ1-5	CASSQGQGTVHQPQHF	TGTGCCAGCAGCCAAGGACAGGGAACGGTACATCAGCCCCAGCATTTT
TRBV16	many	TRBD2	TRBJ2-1	CASSQSGLAGNEQFF	TGTGCCAGCAGCCAATCGGGACTAGCAGGCAATGAGCAGTTCTTC
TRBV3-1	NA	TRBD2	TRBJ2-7	CASSPSRLAGEREQYF	TGTGCCAGCAGCCCATCCCGACTAGCGGGAGAACGCGAGCAGTACTTC
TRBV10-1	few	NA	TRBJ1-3	CASPDPGTGNTIYF	TGCGCCAGCCCGGATCCAGGGACGGGAAACACCATATATTTT
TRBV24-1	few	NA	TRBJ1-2	CATSDSTQGSYGYTF	TGTGCCACCAGTGATTCGACCCAGGGCAGCTATGGCTACACCTTC
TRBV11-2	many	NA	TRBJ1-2	CASSLDRAFYGYTF	TGTGCCAGCAGCTTAGATAGGGCGTTCTATGGCTACACCTTC
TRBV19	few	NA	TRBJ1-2	CASSETWDAFMGYTF	TGTGCCAGTAGTGAGACTTGGGACGCATTTATGGGCTACACCTTC
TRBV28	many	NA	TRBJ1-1	CASSLWGGTEAFF	TGTGCCAGCAGCTTGTGGGGAGGGACTGAAGCTTTCTTT
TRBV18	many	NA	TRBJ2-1	CASREGTGSLSNEQFF	TGTGCCAGCCGAGAGGGGACTGGTTCCCTCAGCAATGAGCAGTTCTTC
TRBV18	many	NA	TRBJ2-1	CASSPARKGGQFF	TGTGCCAGCTCCCCCGCCCGGAAGGGAGGGCAGTTCTTC
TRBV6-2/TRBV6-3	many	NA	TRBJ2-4	CASSVTASGSIQYF	TGTGCCAGCAGTGTGACAGCTTCCGGGTCCATTCAGTACTTC
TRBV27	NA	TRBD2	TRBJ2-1	CASSLEGLGREQFF	TGTGCCAGCAGTTTAGAGGGACTAGGGAGGGAGCAGTTCTTC
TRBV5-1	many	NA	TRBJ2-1	CASSETSPNEQFF	TGCGCCAGCAGCGAGACTAGTCCCAATGAGCAGTTCTTC
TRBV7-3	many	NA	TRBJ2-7	CASSLNGGRSPYEQYF	TGTGCCAGCAGCTTAAACGGTGGGCGATCCCCCTACGAGCAGTACTTC
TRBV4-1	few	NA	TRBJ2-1	CASSQEGQVQFF	TGCGCCAGCAGCCAAGAGGGGCAGGTACAGTTCTTC
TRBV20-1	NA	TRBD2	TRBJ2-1	CSASRAGGFYNEQFF	TGCAGTGCTAGTAGGGCGGGAGGATTCTACAATGAGCAGTTCTTC
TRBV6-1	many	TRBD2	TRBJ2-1	CASMKGLAGNEQFF	TGTGCCAGTATGAAGGGGCTAGCGGGAAATGAGCAGTTCTTC
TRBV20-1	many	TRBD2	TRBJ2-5	CSAVRGGETQYF	TGCAGTGCTGTACGGGGGGGAGAGACCCAGTACTTC
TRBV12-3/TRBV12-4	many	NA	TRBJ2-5	CASSQLQGGETQYF	TGTGCCAGCAGCCAGCTACAGGGGGGGGAGACCCAGTACTTC